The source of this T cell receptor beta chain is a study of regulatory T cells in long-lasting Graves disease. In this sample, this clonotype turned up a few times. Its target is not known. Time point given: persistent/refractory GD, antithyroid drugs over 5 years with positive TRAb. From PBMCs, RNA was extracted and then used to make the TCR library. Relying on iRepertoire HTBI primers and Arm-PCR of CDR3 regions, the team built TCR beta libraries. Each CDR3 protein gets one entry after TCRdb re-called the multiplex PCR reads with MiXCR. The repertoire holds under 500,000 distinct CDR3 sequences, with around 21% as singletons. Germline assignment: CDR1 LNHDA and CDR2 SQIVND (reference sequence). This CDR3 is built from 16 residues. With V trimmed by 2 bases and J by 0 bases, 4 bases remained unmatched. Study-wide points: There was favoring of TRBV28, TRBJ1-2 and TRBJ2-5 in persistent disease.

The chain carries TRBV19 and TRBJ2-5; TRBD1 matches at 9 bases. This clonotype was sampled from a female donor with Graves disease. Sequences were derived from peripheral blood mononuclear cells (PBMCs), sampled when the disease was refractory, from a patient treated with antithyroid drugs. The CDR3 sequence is CASSITGQGYQETQYF. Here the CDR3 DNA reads TGTGCCAGTAGTATAACCGGACAGGGGTACCAAGAGACCCAGTACTTC.